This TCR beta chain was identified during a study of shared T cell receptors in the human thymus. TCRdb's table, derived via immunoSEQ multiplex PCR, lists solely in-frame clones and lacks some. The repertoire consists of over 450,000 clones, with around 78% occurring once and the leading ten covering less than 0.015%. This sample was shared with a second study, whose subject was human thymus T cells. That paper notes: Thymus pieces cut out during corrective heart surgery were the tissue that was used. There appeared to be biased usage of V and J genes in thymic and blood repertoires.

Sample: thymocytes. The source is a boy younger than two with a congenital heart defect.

The CDR3 loop is CASSLRLAGAGTQYF. The CDR3 DNA follows: TGTGCCAGCAGCTTAAGGCTAGCGGGAGCAGGGACCCAGTACTTC. J is TRBJ2-5 and V is TRBV11-2; TRBD2 agrees at 10 bases. The CDR3 totals 15 residues. The junction had 7 bases not matched to a gene; V was cut back by 2 bases and J by 7 bases. CDR1 is SGHAT, CDR2 FQNNGV, per germline.